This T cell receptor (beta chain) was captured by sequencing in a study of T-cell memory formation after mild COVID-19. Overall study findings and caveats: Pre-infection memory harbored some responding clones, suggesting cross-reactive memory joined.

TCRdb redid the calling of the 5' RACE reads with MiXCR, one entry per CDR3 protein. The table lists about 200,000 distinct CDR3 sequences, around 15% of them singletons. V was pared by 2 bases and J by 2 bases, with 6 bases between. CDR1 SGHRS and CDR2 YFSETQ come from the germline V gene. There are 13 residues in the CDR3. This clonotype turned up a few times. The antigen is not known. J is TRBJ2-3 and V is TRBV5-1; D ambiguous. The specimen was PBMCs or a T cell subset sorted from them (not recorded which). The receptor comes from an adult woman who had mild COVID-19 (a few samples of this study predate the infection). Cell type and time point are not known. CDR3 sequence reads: CASSLGHTDTQYF. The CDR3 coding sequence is TGCGCCAGCAGCTTAGGCCACACAGATACGCAGTATTTT.